The 27 T cell receptor beta chains in this list originate from one sample, sequenced in a study of T cells in Graves' hyperthyroidism and ophthalmopathy. RNA transcripts provided the source from which TCR beta CDR3 regions were amplified. The TCR CDR3 was amplified in a first-round RT-PCR using the HTBI primer set. TCRdb ran MiXCR on the multiplex PCR reads and lists one entry per CDR3 protein. Of approximately 520,000 distinct CDR3 sequences in the sample, roughly 25% are singletons; the top ten hold about 10%. The sample was blood. Receptors were obtained from a young woman with Graves' ophthalmopathy.

The rearrangement joins TRBV3-1 to TRBJ1-1; D gene uncertain. Per germline, CDR1 LGHDT and CDR2 YNNKEL (reference sequence). Trimming shortened V by 2 bases and J by 0 bases, and 10 bases separated the two germline ends. The CDR3 sequence is 15 residues long. The CDR3 DNA follows: TGTGCCAGCAGCCAATTCTTAAATGTGAACACTGAAGCTTTCTTT. This encodes CASSQFLNVNTEAFF.

This clonotype was observed a few times. The rearrangement uses TRBV12-3 or TRBV12-4 and TRBJ1-2, with 10 nucleotides matching TRBD1. J gave up 6 bases and V 5 bases, and 3 bases lay outside the gene matches. The CDR3 spans 13 residues. CDR3 residues: CASSHGQGDGYTF. CDR3 in DNA: TGTGCCAGCAGTCATGGACAGGGGGATGGCTACACCTTC.

This clonotype has a single count. The rearrangement links TRBV11-2 to TRBJ2-7; tentatively, D is TRBD1 (5 bases). There are 16 residues in the CDR3. The ends were cut back, 2 bases at V and 1 base at J, with 15 bases in the middle. Germline CDR1 SGHAT, CDR2 FQNNGV. CDR3 coding DNA: TGTGCCAGCAGCTTAACCAAATCCAGGGAATCCTACGAGCAGTACTTC. It encodes CASSLTKSRESYEQYF.

This clonotype was counted ten times or more. The V and J genes are TRBV27 and TRBJ1-3, with 7 bases matching TRBD1. Per germline, CDR1 MNHEY and CDR2 SMNVEV (reference sequence). V gave up 5 bases and J gave up 2 bases; unmatched junction bases: 9. This CDR3 has 16 amino acids. CDR3 DNA: TGTGCCAGCAGTGGGCTGGGACAGTACCCTGGAAACACCATATATTTT. As protein: CASSGLGQYPGNTIYF.

The rearrangement uses TRBV12-3 or TRBV12-4 and TRBJ1-5; no clear D gene. This CDR3 region has 14 residues. V lost 3 bases to trimming and J lost 2 bases, with 8 bases between them. CDR3 amino acids: CASSLQMGNQPQHF. The CDR3 region has the DNA TGTGCCAGCAGTTTGCAAATGGGCAATCAGCCCCAGCATTTT.

This rearrangement joins TRBV12-3 or TRBV12-4 to TRBJ2-7, with D unresolved. The CDR3 is 14 residues long. Deletions cut 5 bases from V and 3 bases from J, with 14 bases between. In DNA, the CDR3 is TGTGCCAGCAGTCTCCACCCGACCAACTACGAGCAGTACTTC. Amino acids: CASSLHPTNYEQYF.

This clonotype was seen at least ten times. J is TRBJ2-5 and V is TRBV4-1; D unresolved. The germline V gene encodes CDR1 MGHRA and CDR2 YSYEKL. The CDR3 runs 16 residues. V lost 5 bases to trimming and J lost 0 bases, with 16 bases between them. The CDR3 loop reads CASSFSQRTYQETQYF. CDR3 nucleotide sequence: TGCGCCAGCAGCTTTAGTCAGCGTACGTACCAAGAGACCCAGTACTTC.

There are many counts of this clonotype. The chain carries TRBV27 and TRBJ1-1; D might be TRBD1 (5 bases). The CDR3 totals 12 residues. Germline lookup yields CDR1 MNHEY and CDR2 SMNVEV (reference sequence). Trimming cost V 4 bases and J 3 bases, with 6 bases left between them. The CDR3 region has the DNA TGTGCCAGCAGTTCGGGGGACACTGAAGCTTTCTTT. Its protein product is CASSSGDTEAFF.

In this sample, this clonotype turned up a few times. The chain recombines TRBV6-2 or TRBV6-3 with TRBJ2-7, with a tentative D call TRBD1 (6 bases). This CDR3 region has 17 residues. Germline CDR1 and CDR2: MNHEY and SVGEGT. V shed 2 bases and J shed 3 bases, with 20 bases lying between them. The CDR3, as DNA: TGTGCCAGCAGTTACGGGGCGACAACAGGGACGAACTACGAGCAGTACTTC. Translated, it gives CASSYGATTGTNYEQYF.

This clonotype has a count of ten or more. This chain links TRBV11-2 with TRBJ2-7; 8 nucleotides match TRBD1. The V gene's germline CDR1 is SGHAT and CDR2 FQNNGV. J gave up 0 bases and V 1 base, and 8 bases lay outside the gene matches. This CDR3 region has 17 residues. The CDR3 DNA reads as TGTGCCAGCAGCTTAGTTAGTGGGACAGGCTACTCCTACGAGCAGTACTTC. It encodes CASSLVSGTGYSYEQYF.

The J gene is TRBJ1-1, the V gene TRBV7-6; D gene unclear. The germline V and J ends were trimmed by 4 bases and 1 base, with 19 bases remaining between them. The CDR3 runs 17 residues. Per germline, CDR1 SGHVS and CDR2 FNYEAQ. This chain's CDR3 is CASSSFPPSRPNTEAFF. CDR3 nucleotides: TGTGCCAGCAGCTCATTTCCCCCTTCGAGACCGAACACTGAAGCTTTCTTT.

This clonotype was counted between two and nine times. V and J are TRBV4-3 and TRBJ2-7; a weak D match, TRBD2 (6 bases). Deletions cut 0 bases from V and 9 bases from J, with 18 bases between. The CDR3 spans 15 residues. The V gene's germline CDR1 is LGHNA and CDR2 YSLEER. CDR3 coding DNA: TGCGCCAGCAGCCAAGAACAGGCGGGGCTGCGCGGGCAGTACTTC. Translating it yields CASSQEQAGLRGQYF.

The rearrangement joins TRBV4-2 to TRBJ2-7; TRBD2 agrees at 7 bases. The V gene's germline CDR1 is LGHNA and CDR2 YNFKEQ. This CDR3 region has 16 residues. V was pared by 0 bases and J by 0 bases, with 5 bases of the junction left unmatched. CDR3 sequence: CASSQDEGGSSYEQYF. The CDR3 region has the DNA TGTGCCAGCAGCCAAGACGAGGGAGGGAGCTCCTACGAGCAGTACTTC.

The rearrangement uses TRBV27 and TRBJ2-7, with D maybe TRBD1 (6 bases). V was clipped by 0 bases and J by 3 bases, with 9 bases between them. The CDR3 consists of 14 residues. Germline values: CDR1 MNHEY, CDR2 SMNVEV (reference sequence). This CDR3 reads CASSLSLGGYEQYF. CDR3 nucleotide sequence: TGTGCCAGCAGTTTATCGTTAGGGGGCTACGAGCAGTACTTC.

J is TRBJ2-4 and V is TRBV12-3 or TRBV12-4, with D possibly being TRBD1 (6 bases). V shed 3 bases and J shed 9 bases, with 15 bases lying between them. This CDR3 is built from 14 residues. The CDR3 nucleotides are TGTGCCAGCAGTTTGGCAGGGGACGTGGTCATTCAGTACTTC. Translating gives CASSLAGDVVIQYF.

This clonotype has more than one count but fewer than ten. The chain links TRBV11-2 to TRBJ2-5; 10 nucleotides match TRBD2. After removal of 5 bases from V and 4 bases from J, the junction contained 13 bases not matched to a gene. CDR3 length equals 17 residues. CDR1 is SGHAT, CDR2 FQNNGV, per germline. This CDR3 reads CASSLFPSGSSAETQYF. The CDR3 DNA reads TGTGCCAGCAGCCTTTTTCCTAGCGGGAGTAGCGCAGAGACCCAGTACTTC.

There are many counts of this clonotype. The chain links TRBV7-2 to TRBJ1-2; possible D gene TRBD1, 5 bases. This CDR3 has 14 residues. V lost 3 bases, J lost 2 bases, and 10 bases lay in between. Germline V CDR1 and CDR2: SGHTA, FQGNSA. The CDR3 spells CASSLARDNYGYTF. CDR3 sequence (DNA): TGTGCCAGCAGCTTGGCAAGGGACAACTATGGCTACACCTTC.

This clonotype was observed at least ten times. The rearrangement uses TRBV7-3 and TRBJ1-2; weak D call: TRBD1 (6 bases). Germline V gene data show CDR1 as SGHTA and CDR2 as FQGTGA. The CDR3 consists of 15 residues. Trimming took off 0 bases at V and 2 bases at J, with 10 bases between the two ends. As DNA, the CDR3 is TGTGCCAGCAGCTTAACAGGACAGAAAAACTATGGCTACACCTTC. Translation gives CASSLTGQKNYGYTF. Variable domain in full (rest from reference TRBV7-3 and TRBJ1-2): GAGVSQTPSNKVTEKGKYVELRCDPISGHTALYWYRQSLGQGPEFLIYFQGTGAADDSGLPNDRFFAVRPEGSVSTLKIQRTERGDSAVYLCASSLTGQKNYGYTFGSGTRLTVV.

Many counts were recorded for this clonotype. The chain employs TRBV19 and TRBJ1-2, with D unclear. The germline gives CDR1 LNHDA, CDR2 SQIVND (reference sequence). Trimming removed 5 bases from V and 8 bases from J, with 18 bases in between. The CDR3 sequence is 14 residues long. For the CDR3, the DNA is TGTGCCAGTAGTCCCCCCGGGGATCCTACCGGCTACACCTTC. It specifies CASSPPGDPTGYTF.

This clonotype was picked up one time. V gene TRBV4-1 combines with J gene TRBJ2-4; D is undetermined. CDR1 is MGHRA and CDR2 is YSYEKL in the germline V gene. The CDR3 loop spans 11 amino acids. Trimming left V 4 bases short and J 6 bases short, with 4 bases between. The CDR3 protein is CASSRGNIQYF. CDR3 in DNA: TGCGCCAGCAGCCGTGGAAACATTCAGTACTTC.

The rearrangement joins TRBV27 to TRBJ1-2; no reliable D call. The CDR3 has 14 amino acids. Deletions cut 0 bases from V and 8 bases from J, with 13 bases between. CDR1 is MNHEY, CDR2 SMNVEV, per germline (reference sequence). CDR3 nucleotides: TGTGCCAGCAGTTTATCCATTGGGCAGTTCGGCTACACCTTC. Translating it yields CASSLSIGQFGYTF.

This clonotype has at least ten counts. The gene calls are TRBV27 and TRBJ2-7; 10 positions match TRBD1. V was clipped by 5 bases and J by 3 bases; unmatched bases: 7. Germline assignment: CDR1 MNHEY and CDR2 SMNVEV (reference sequence). The CDR3 runs 15 residues. The CDR3 here is CASSPSGTGVYEQYF. For the CDR3, the DNA is TGTGCCAGCAGTCCCTCCGGGACAGGGGTCTACGAGCAGTACTTC.

This clonotype was seen ten or more times. V usage is TRBV5-1 and J usage is TRBJ1-1; 9 nucleotides line up with TRBD1. CDR3 length equals 14 residues. J gave up 5 bases and V 3 bases, and 5 bases lay outside the gene matches. Germline V CDR1 and CDR2: SGHRS, YFSETQ. The CDR3 reads CASSWGQGVTEAFF. CDR3 nucleotide sequence: TGCGCCAGCAGCTGGGGACAGGGAGTTACTGAAGCTTTCTTT.

The sample holds many counts of this clonotype. This chain uses TRBV5-1 with TRBJ1-1; D is possibly TRBD1 (5 bases). The CDR3 loop spans 14 amino acids. Germline lookup yields CDR1 SGHRS and CDR2 YFSETQ. V lost 6 bases to trimming and J lost 1 base, with 13 bases between them. CDR3 loop: CASTPGGQNTEAFF. The CDR3 DNA sequence: TGCGCCAGCACCCCGGGCGGACAGAACACTGAAGCTTTCTTT.

This clonotype was detected a few times. The genes are TRBV5-1 and TRBJ2-6; weak D call: TRBD1 (5 bases). Germline-derived CDR1 and CDR2 are SGHRS and YFSETQ. This CDR3 region has 16 residues. Trimming took 2 bases from V and 4 from J, leaving 13 bases between them. CDR3 sequence reads: CASSFGRVRGANVLTF. In DNA form, the CDR3 reads TGCGCCAGCAGCTTTGGCAGGGTGCGAGGGGCCAACGTCCTGACTTTC.

The chain employs TRBV19 and TRBJ1-2; TRBD1 might be the D (6 bases). The CDR3 loop spans 13 amino acids. Per the germline V gene, CDR1 is LNHDA and CDR2 is SQIVND (reference sequence). Trimming took 1 base from V and 7 from J, leaving 10 bases between them. The DNA of the CDR3 is TGTGCCAGTAGTATAGCCAGGGGAAGTGGCTACACCTTC. Protein: CASSIARGSGYTF.

The chain couples TRBV6-1 to TRBJ1-5, with 7 bases aligning to TRBD1. V shed 6 bases and J 4 bases; nucleotides not matched to a gene: 15. The germline V gene encodes CDR1 MNHNS and CDR2 SASEGT. The CDR3 runs to 17 residues. The CDR3 bases are TGTGCCAGCAGAATTCTACCCGGTGACAGGGCTAATCAGCCCCAGCATTTT. It is translated as CASRILPGDRANQPQHF.